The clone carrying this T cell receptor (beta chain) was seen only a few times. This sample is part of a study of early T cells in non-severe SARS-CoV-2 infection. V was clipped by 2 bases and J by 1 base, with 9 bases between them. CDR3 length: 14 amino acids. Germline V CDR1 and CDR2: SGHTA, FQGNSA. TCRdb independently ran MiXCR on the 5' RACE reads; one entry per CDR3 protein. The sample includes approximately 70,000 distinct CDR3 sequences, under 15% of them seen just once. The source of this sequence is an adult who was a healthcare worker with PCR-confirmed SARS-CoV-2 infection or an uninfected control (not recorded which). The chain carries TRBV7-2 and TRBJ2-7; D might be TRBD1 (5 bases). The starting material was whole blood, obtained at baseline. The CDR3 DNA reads TGTGCCAGCAGCTTACAGCAGGGTTCCTACGAGCAGTACTTC. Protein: CASSLQQGSYEQYF.